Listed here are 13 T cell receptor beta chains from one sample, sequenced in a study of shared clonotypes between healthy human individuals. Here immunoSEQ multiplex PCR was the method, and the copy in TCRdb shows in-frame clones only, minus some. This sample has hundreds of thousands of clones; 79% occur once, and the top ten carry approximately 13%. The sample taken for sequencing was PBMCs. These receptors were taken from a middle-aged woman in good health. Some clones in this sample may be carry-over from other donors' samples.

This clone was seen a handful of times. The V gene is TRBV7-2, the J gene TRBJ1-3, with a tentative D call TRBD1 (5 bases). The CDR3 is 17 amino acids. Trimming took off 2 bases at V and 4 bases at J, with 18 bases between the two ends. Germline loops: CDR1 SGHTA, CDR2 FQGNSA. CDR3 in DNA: TGTGCCAGCAGCTTATTCCCCCAGGGAGATTCGGGAAACACCATATATTTT. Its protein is CASSLFPQGDSGNTIYF.

CDR3 nucleotides: TGTGCCAGCAGCTCCCGAGGGTACGAGCAGTACTTC. This translates into CASSSRGYEQYF. V is TRBV5-4 and J is TRBJ2-7; perhaps TRBD2 as D (5 bases). Germline V gives CDR1 SGHNT, CDR2 YYREEE (reference sequence). V was clipped by 3 bases and J by 4 bases, with 8 bases between them. CDR3 length equals 12 residues.

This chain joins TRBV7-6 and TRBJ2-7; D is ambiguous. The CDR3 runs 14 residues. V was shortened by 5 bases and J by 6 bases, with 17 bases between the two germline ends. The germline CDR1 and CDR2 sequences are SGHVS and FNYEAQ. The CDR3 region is CASSLRAGRAEQYF. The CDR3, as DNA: TGTGCCAGCAGCCTTAGGGCAGGTCGGGCCGAGCAGTACTTC.

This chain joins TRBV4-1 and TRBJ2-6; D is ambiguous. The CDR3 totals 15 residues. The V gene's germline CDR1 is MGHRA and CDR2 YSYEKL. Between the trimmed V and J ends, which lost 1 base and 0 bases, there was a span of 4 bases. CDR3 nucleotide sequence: TGCGCCAGCAGCCAAGCCTCCTCTGGGGCCAACGTCCTGACTTTC. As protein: CASSQASSGANVLTF.

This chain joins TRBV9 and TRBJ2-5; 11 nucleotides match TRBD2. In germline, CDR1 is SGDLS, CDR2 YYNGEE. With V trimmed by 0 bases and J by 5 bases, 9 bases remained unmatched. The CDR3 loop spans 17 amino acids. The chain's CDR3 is CASSVGVSGRASETQYF. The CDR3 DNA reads TGTGCCAGCAGCGTAGGTGTTAGCGGGAGGGCCAGTGAGACCCAGTACTTC.

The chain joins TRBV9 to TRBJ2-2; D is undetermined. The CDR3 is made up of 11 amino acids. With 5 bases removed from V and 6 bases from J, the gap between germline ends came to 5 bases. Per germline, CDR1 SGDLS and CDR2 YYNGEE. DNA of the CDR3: TGTGCCAGCAGATCGGCCGGGGAGCTGTTTTTT. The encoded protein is CASRSAGELFF.

This CDR3 reads CASRPGGAGVQETQYF. The CDR3 DNA reads as TGCGCCAGCCGCCCCGGGGGAGCGGGAGTCCAAGAGACCCAGTACTTC. The chain couples TRBV4-1 to TRBJ2-5; TRBD2 agrees at 8 bases. The CDR3 has 16 residues. The J segment lost 1 base and the V segment lost 8 bases, leaving 12 bases of the junction unmatched. Per germline, CDR1 MGHRA and CDR2 YSYEKL.

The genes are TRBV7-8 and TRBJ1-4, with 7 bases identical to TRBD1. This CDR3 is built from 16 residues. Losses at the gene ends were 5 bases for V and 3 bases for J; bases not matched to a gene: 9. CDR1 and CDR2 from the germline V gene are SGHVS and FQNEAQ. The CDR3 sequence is CASSPPRTGANEKLFF. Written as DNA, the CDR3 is TGTGCCAGCAGCCCCCCCCGGACAGGAGCTAATGAAAAACTGTTTTTT.

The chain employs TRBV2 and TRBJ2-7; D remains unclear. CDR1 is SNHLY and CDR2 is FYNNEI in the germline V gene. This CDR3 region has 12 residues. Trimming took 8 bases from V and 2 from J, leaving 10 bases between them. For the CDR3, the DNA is TGTGCCAGCGTGTACCAGGCCTACGAGCAGTACTTC. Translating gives CASVYQAYEQYF.

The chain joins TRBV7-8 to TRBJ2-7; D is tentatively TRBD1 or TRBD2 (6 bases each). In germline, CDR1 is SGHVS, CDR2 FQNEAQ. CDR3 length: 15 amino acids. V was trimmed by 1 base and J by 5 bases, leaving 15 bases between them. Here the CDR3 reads CASSLGGAGRHEQYF. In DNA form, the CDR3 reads TGTGCCAGCAGCTTAGGGGGGGCCGGAAGGCACGAGCAGTACTTC.

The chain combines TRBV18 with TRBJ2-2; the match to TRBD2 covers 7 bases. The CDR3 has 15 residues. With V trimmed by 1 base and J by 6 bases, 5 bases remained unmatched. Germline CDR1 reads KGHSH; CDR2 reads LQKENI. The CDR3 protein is CASSPRSGISGELFF. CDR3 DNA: TGTGCCAGCTCACCACGCAGCGGGATTTCCGGGGAGCTGTTTTTT.

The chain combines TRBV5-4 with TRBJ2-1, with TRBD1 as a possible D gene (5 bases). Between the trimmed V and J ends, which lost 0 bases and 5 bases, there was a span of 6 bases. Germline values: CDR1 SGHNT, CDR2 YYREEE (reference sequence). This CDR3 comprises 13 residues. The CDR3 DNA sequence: TGTGCCAGCAGCTTGGGGGGCGACAATGAGCAGTTCTTC. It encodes CASSLGGDNEQFF.

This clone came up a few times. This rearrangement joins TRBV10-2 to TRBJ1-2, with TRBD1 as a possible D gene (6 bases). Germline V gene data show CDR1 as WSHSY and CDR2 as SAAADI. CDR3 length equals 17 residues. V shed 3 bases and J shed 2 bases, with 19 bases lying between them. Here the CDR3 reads CASSELFGTGSNYGYTF. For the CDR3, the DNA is TGCGCCAGCAGTGAATTATTCGGCACAGGGTCCAACTATGGCTACACCTTC.